This T cell receptor beta chain was sequenced for a study of blood T cell repertoires in COVID-19. Study background: COVID-19 samples collected from the United States, Italy and Spain covered acute and convalescent phases.

Per the germline V gene, CDR1 is KGHDR and CDR2 is SFDVKD. V was clipped by 0 bases and J by 10 bases; unmatched bases: 8. This CDR3 has 15 residues. Clones were read by immunoSEQ multiplex PCR, and TCRdb kept only the in-frame ones, dropping some. The sample holds over 150,000 clones, roughly 83% seen once. The material sequenced was peripheral blood. The sequence derives from a man aged 18 to 29 with active or convalescent COVID-19. The V gene is TRBV24-1, the J gene TRBJ2-1; 7 positions match TRBD1. This CDR3 reads CATSDLPPGQSEQFF. The CDR3 nucleotides are TGTGCCACCAGTGATTTGCCCCCGGGACAGTCAGAGCAGTTCTTC.